This TCR beta chain was found in a study of CD8 T cells in ankylosing spondylitis. Study-level results: The study looked at matched synovial fluid samples from ankylosing spondylitis patients. Disease-linked clones were reported to be significantly enriched there. Apparently characteristic of ankylosing spondylitis blood was a TCR beta motif (about eight highly homologous variants). Disease-linked clones displayed a CD8+ phenotype and appeared relatively rarely in peripheral blood.

Germline values: CDR1 MGHRA, CDR2 YSYEKL. This CDR3 spans 17 amino acids. With 4 bases clipped from V and 4 bases from J, the junction kept 12 bases outside the gene matches. There are a few counts of this clonotype. Antigen unknown. 5'-RACE, quantitative and with molecular barcodes, yielded the TCR beta libraries. In TCRdb, the 5' RACE reads were re-called with MiXCR into one record per CDR3 protein. The table records about 340,000 distinct CDR3 sequences, roughly 14% of them present only once. The V and J genes are TRBV4-1 and TRBJ2-2; 7 bases match TRBD2. The TCR comes from a male donor with ankylosing spondylitis or in good health (not recorded which). What was sequenced was blood, either unsorted or a sorted T cell fraction (not recorded which). The chain's CDR3 is CASSPVGTTISTGELFF. CDR3 nucleotides: TGCGCCAGCAGCCCGGTAGGGACTACCATTAGCACCGGGGAGCTGTTTTTT.